These 24 T cell receptor beta chains came from one sample sequenced in a study of T cells in women clearing cervical HPV infection. Measured with immunoSEQ multiplex PCR; TCRdb has only the in-frame clones, and not every one. The sample data list around 44,000 clones. The specimen was blood buffy coat. Every receptor here comes from a woman between 18 and 69 years old with a cervical HPV16 infection that either progressed to CIN3+ or cleared (not recorded which).

Partial CDR3 DNA: TGTGCCAGCAGTTTAGGGGGTGGGGGGGTAGGGACC. This codes for CASSLGGGGVGT. The CDR3 in full is CASSLGGGGVGTQYF. The rearrangement joins TRBV12-3 or TRBV12-4 to TRBJ2-5; 7 bases line up with TRBD2. The read falls 3 residues short of the CDR3 end, and the missing part is taken from the germline J gene. The length of the CDR3 is 15 residues. J was trimmed by 7 bases and V by 1 base; bases with no gene match: 9.

For this clone: The CDR3 is cut off 3 residues early in the read; its end comes from the germline J gene. The chain has TRBV7-8 and TRBJ2-5; TRBD2 matches at 7 bases. The germline V gene has CDR1 SGHVS and CDR2 FQNEAQ. This CDR3 comprises 16 residues. Trimming removed 5 bases from V and 2 bases from J; junction bases left unmatched: 11. The chain's CDR3 is CASSKSGGGKQETQYF. The covered CDR3 bases are TGTGCCAGCAGCAAATCGGGCGGGGGTAAACAAGAGACC.

Points on this clone: The read terminates 3 residues before the CDR3 end, so the remaining end is supplied by the germline J gene. The chain combines TRBV5-4 with TRBJ2-7, with 9 bases aligning to TRBD1. The V segment lost 5 bases and the J segment 4 bases; nucleotides outside the gene matches: 7. Germline CDR1 and CDR2: SGHNT and YYREEE (reference sequence). The CDR3 runs to 14 residues. The CDR3 is CASSKQGAGYEQYF. The CDR3 bases that were read are TGTGCCAGCAGTAAACAGGGGGCAGGTTACGAG.

On this clone itself: The CDR3 end falls 3 residues outside the read, so it is completed with the germline J gene. The chain joins TRBV20-1 to TRBJ1-1; maybe TRBD1 (6 bases). Trimming stripped 0 bases from V and 3 bases from J, with 14 bases between. Germline lookup yields CDR1 DFQATT and CDR2 SNEGSKA (reference sequence). The CDR3 runs to 15 residues. Incomplete CDR3 DNA: TGCAGTGCTAGAGATCCAGGGGTTGGGGACACTGAA. Its protein product is CSARDPGVGDTE. Given in full, the CDR3 is CSARDPGVGDTEAFF.

Of note for this clone: The sequence runs out 3 residues before the end of the CDR3; the remainder is reconstructed from the germline J gene. The chain uses TRBV28 and TRBJ2-7, with no clear D. The length of the CDR3 is 14 residues. Between the trimmed V and J ends, which lost 5 bases and 3 bases, there was a span of 14 bases. Germline-derived CDR1 and CDR2 are MDHEN and SYDVKM. CDR3 sequence reads: CASSLTPLDYEQYF. The part of the CDR3 DNA that was read is TGTGCCAGCAGTCTGACACCGTTGGACTACGAG.

On this clone: The CDR3 end falls 3 residues outside the read, so it is completed with the germline J gene. The V call is TRBV19, the J call TRBJ2-1; the match to TRBD2 covers 13 bases. Germline CDR1 LNHDA, CDR2 SQIVND (reference sequence). V shed 1 base and J 2 bases; nucleotides not matched to a gene: 2. The CDR3 runs 17 residues. CDR3 DNA (partial): TGTGCCAGTAGTATAGGGACTAGCGGGAGTGCCTACAATGAG. Encoded protein: CASSIGTSGSAYNE. The full CDR3 reads CASSIGTSGSAYNEQFF.

In the case of this clone: The observed sequence ends 3 residues before the CDR3 terminus, with the missing tail filled in from the germline J gene. The chain uses TRBV7-9 and TRBJ2-7, with 8 bases lining up with TRBD1. The V segment lost 5 bases and the J segment 3 bases; nucleotides outside the gene matches: 9. The CDR3 extends over 15 amino acids. CDR1 SEHNR and CDR2 FQNEAQ come from the germline V gene (reference sequence). This CDR3 reads CASSALDRGDYEQYF. The CDR3 DNA, read in part, is TGTGCCAGCAGCGCGTTAGACAGGGGAGACTACGAG.

On this clone itself: The sequenced fragment ends 3 residues before the CDR3 boundary, so the rest is inferred from the germline J gene. The V and J genes are TRBV2 and TRBJ1-2; D is uncertain. Trimming removed 3 bases from V and 0 bases from J, with 11 bases in between. The CDR3 is 15 residues long. CDR1 and CDR2 (germline): SNHLY, FYNNEI. CDR3 bases read: TGTGCCAGCAGTGATTACGCAGAGACTAACTATGGC. Protein: CASSDYAETNYG. The full CDR3 reads CASSDYAETNYGYTF.

The CDR3 spells CASSSPWTGYTDTQYF. The DNA read from the CDR3 is TGCGCCAGCAGCTCCCCATGGACAGGGTACACAGATACG. The chain links TRBV5-1 to TRBJ2-3, with 8 bases fitting TRBD1. With the read ending 3 residues before the CDR3 end, the germline J gene is used to fill in that end. CDR3 length: 16 residues. CDR1 and CDR2 (germline): SGHRS, YFSETQ. After removal of 3 bases from V and 2 bases from J, the junction contained 8 bases not matched to a gene.

In the case of this clone: The CDR3 goes on 3 residues after the read ends, and that part is filled in from the germline J gene. This rearrangement joins TRBV2 to TRBJ2-5; D may be TRBD1 (5 bases). Trimming stripped 7 bases from V and 1 base from J, with 13 bases between. CDR3 length: 14 amino acids. Germline V lookup: CDR1 SNHLY, CDR2 FYNNEI. CDR3 loop: CASTLDTAQETQYF. CDR3 DNA, as far as it was read: TGTGCCAGCACCCTGGACACAGCCCAAGAGACC.

The CDR3 bases that were read are TGTGCCAGTACACACCAAGGGGAGTTCGCCGGGGAG. This gives the protein CASTHQGEFAGE. The full-length CDR3 reads as CASTHQGEFAGELFF. The V gene is TRBV19, the J gene TRBJ2-2; TRBD1 or TRBD2 may be the D gene (5 bases each). From the germline J gene comes the end of the CDR3, since the read stops 3 residues before it. Germline V gives CDR1 LNHDA, CDR2 SQIVND (reference sequence). Between the trimmed V and J ends, which lost 7 bases and 6 bases, there was a span of 18 bases. The CDR3 consists of 15 residues.

Note on this clone: The CDR3 extends 3 residues past the end of the read, so its final part is completed from the germline J gene. The V gene is TRBV9, the J gene TRBJ2-1; a weak D match, TRBD2 (6 bases). With 0 bases removed from V and 1 base from J, the gap between germline ends came to 11 bases. The CDR3 sequence is 16 residues long. Germline assignment: CDR1 SGDLS and CDR2 YYNGEE. The sequenced part of the CDR3 DNA is TGTGCCAGCAGCGTAGACCCTAGCGTATCCTACAATGAG. This encodes CASSVDPSVSYNE. In full, the CDR3 reads CASSVDPSVSYNEQFF. Full variable domain (missing parts from reference TRBV9 and TRBJ2-1): DSGVTQTPKHLITATGQRVTLRCSPRSGDLSVYWYQQSLDQGLQFLIQYYNGEERAKGNILERFSAQQFPDLHSELNLSSLELGDSALYFCASSVDPSVSYNEQFFGPGTRLTVL.

As regards this clone: Read sequence stops 3 residues before the CDR3 end, and the germline J gene provides the missing end. V and J are TRBV5-1 and TRBJ1-2; 7 positions agree with TRBD1. The CDR3 is made up of 15 amino acids. The germline V gene encodes CDR1 SGHRS and CDR2 YFSETQ. Trimming cost V 3 bases and J 5 bases; bases outside gene matches: 10. CDR3 bases read: TGCGCCAGCAGCTCTCCTACCAGGGGGGAATATGGC. Residues: CASSSPTRGEYG. The full CDR3 sequence reads CASSSPTRGEYGYTF.

With respect to this clone: Coverage ceases 3 residues before the CDR3 finishes, and the germline J gene fills in the end. The chain recombines TRBV2 with TRBJ1-1, with 10 positions matching TRBD1. Looked up from germline, CDR1 is SNHLY and CDR2 is FYNNEI. This CDR3 contains 13 residues. J gave up 5 bases and V 5 bases, and 2 bases lay outside the gene matches. The sequenced CDR3 bases are TGTGCCAGCAGTCCGGACAGGGGGACTGAA. This gives the protein CASSPDRGTE. The full-length CDR3 reads as CASSPDRGTEAFF. Drawing the rest from reference TRBV2 and TRBJ1-1, the complete variable domain is EPEVTQTPSHQVTQMGQEVILRCVPISNHLYFYWYRQILGQKVEFLVSFYNNEISEKSEIFDDQFSVERPDGSNFTLKIRSTKLEDSAMYFCASSPDRGTEAFFGQGTRLTVV.

The part of the CDR3 DNA that was read is TGTGCCAGCAGCCTCCTAGCGGAAAACCAAGAGACC. Protein sequence: CASSLLAENQET. The CDR3, in full, reads CASSLLAENQETQYF. The rearrangement links TRBV6-2 or TRBV6-3 to TRBJ2-5; 7 nucleotides line up with TRBD2. Read sequence stops 3 residues before the CDR3 end, and the germline J gene provides the missing end. The length of the CDR3 is 15 residues. The V gene end was trimmed by 6 bases and the J gene end by 0 bases; junction bases not matched to a gene: 7. Germline V gene sequence: CDR1 MNHEY, CDR2 SVGEGT.

The CDR3 region is CASSKRGHGITEAFF. The sequenced CDR3 bases are TGTGCCAGTAGTAAAAGGGGGCACGGAATCACTGAA. The V and J genes are TRBV19 and TRBJ1-1; 7 bases map to TRBD1. The read gets to within 3 residues of the CDR3 end, and the germline J gene fills in the rest. This CDR3 is built from 15 residues. CDR1 LNHDA and CDR2 SQIVND come from the germline V gene (reference sequence). V shed 4 bases and J 4 bases; nucleotides not matched to a gene: 9.

Of note for this clone: The missing CDR3 end, 3 residues past where the read stops, is filled in from the germline J gene. The chain combines TRBV5-1 with TRBJ2-1, with 10 bases fitting TRBD2. CDR3 length: 16 residues. Per germline, CDR1 SGHRS and CDR2 YFSETQ. J was trimmed by 3 bases and V by 4 bases; bases with no gene match: 7. CDR3 DNA, as far as it was read: TGCGCCAGCAGCGACCCTAGCGGGAGTAACTACAATGAG. Protein product: CASSDPSGSNYNE. The CDR3 as a whole reads CASSDPSGSNYNEQFF.

Regarding this clone: The DNA ends 3 residues before the CDR3 does, and the rest of the CDR3 is filled in from the germline J gene. This sequence joins TRBV4-2 and TRBJ1-3, with D maybe TRBD1 (5 bases). This CDR3 has 15 amino acids. V gave up 0 bases and J gave up 6 bases, with 12 bases separating them. Germline-derived CDR1 and CDR2 are LGHNA and YNFKEQ. The CDR3: CASSQDYKGKNTIYF. The sequenced part of the CDR3 DNA is TGTGCCAGCAGCCAAGATTACAAGGGGAAAAACACC.

On this clone itself: Coverage ceases 3 residues before the CDR3 finishes, and the germline J gene fills in the end. This chain links TRBV20-1 with TRBJ2-1, with a tentative D call TRBD2 (6 bases). The CDR3 covers 15 residues. The germline gives CDR1 DFQATT, CDR2 SNEGSKA (reference sequence). Trimming stripped 3 bases from V and 6 bases from J, with 18 bases between. CDR3 region: CSASFHNGGINEQFF. The sequenced CDR3 bases are TGCAGTGCTAGCTTCCACAACGGGGGTATCAATGAG.

Of note for this clone: The DNA ends 3 residues before the CDR3 does, and the rest of the CDR3 is filled in from the germline J gene. The chain couples TRBV14 to TRBJ1-5; 7 nucleotides align to TRBD1. The CDR3 is 15 residues long. Germline V gene sequence: CDR1 SGHDN, CDR2 FVKESK. The trim removed 5 bases at V and 0 bases at J, leaving 4 bases unmatched. The CDR3 DNA, read in part, is TGTGCCAGCAGCGGGGGGACAGATAGCAATCAGCCC. Translation: CASSGGTDSNQP. The whole CDR3 region reads CASSGGTDSNQPQHF.

To note about this clone: With the read ending 3 residues before the CDR3 end, the germline J gene is used to fill in that end. The chain employs TRBV7-6 and TRBJ1-1, with a possible D match to TRBD1 (6 bases). Germline lookup yields CDR1 SGHVS and CDR2 FNYEAQ. This CDR3 is 13 amino acids long. Trimming took off 4 bases at V and 5 bases at J, with 11 bases between the two ends. CDR3 region: CASSWGLSTEAFF. The covered CDR3 bases are TGTGCCAGCAGCTGGGGGCTGAGTACTGAA.

As to this clone: With the read ending 3 residues before the CDR3 end, the germline J gene is used to fill in that end. The chain carries TRBV7-9 and TRBJ1-1, with D hard to call. The ends were cut back, 5 bases at V and 4 bases at J, with 8 bases in the middle. Germline V gives CDR1 SEHNR, CDR2 FQNEAQ (reference sequence). The CDR3 is 12 amino acids. CDR3 region: CASSPTSTEAFF. The part of the CDR3 DNA that was read is TGTGCCAGCAGCCCTACTAGCACTGAA.

With respect to this clone: The read gets to within 3 residues of the CDR3 end, and the germline J gene fills in the rest. The genes are TRBV20-1 and TRBJ2-2, with 9 bases matching TRBD2. The V segment lost 1 base and the J segment 1 base; nucleotides outside the gene matches: 4. This CDR3 comprises 16 residues. The germline gives CDR1 DFQATT, CDR2 SNEGSKA (reference sequence). CDR3 amino acids: CSARVAGAKNTGELFF. The part of the CDR3 DNA that was read is TGCAGTGCTAGAGTAGCGGGGGCTAAGAACACCGGGGAG.

With respect to this clone: Read sequence stops 3 residues before the CDR3 end, and the germline J gene provides the missing end. This rearrangement joins TRBV19 to TRBJ2-2; TRBD2 agrees at 7 bases. The CDR3 spans 14 residues. Germline CDR1 and CDR2: LNHDA and SQIVND (reference sequence). Losses at the gene ends were 5 bases for V and 6 bases for J; bases not matched to a gene: 6. The covered CDR3 bases are TGTGCCAGTAGTCCAACGGGGGGATCCGGGGAG. The encoded protein is CASSPTGGSGE. The CDR3 in its entirety is CASSPTGGSGELFF.